This is a list of T cell receptor beta chains from one sample in a study of CD8+ T cells in alopecia areata. Sequencing was performed with immunoSEQ multiplex PCR; in TCRdb, only in-frame clones are kept and a portion is missing. The sample has roughly 280,000 clones; 60% are singletons. This specimen consisted of CD4+ T cells sorted from blood, obtained between weeks 51 and 54, from a patient treated with tofacitinib. The receptor set was obtained from a human donor with alopecia areata. CDR3s include the opening cysteine and the closing phenylalanine or tryptophan. A D gene is named only where the DNA matches it firmly. Not all rows give a size; the values are once, few, many and, for expanded clones, a class.

d_call j_call v_call clone_size cdr3_nt cdr3_aa
. TRBJ1-5 TRBV7-9 . TGTGCCAGCAGAAGGGACACCGATCAGCCCCAGCATTTT CASRRDTDQPQHF
. TRBJ1-1 TRBV11-2 . TGTGCCAGCAGGCGGGGCCAAAACACTGAAGCTTTCTTT CASRRGQNTEAFF
TRBD2 TRBJ2-3 TRBV5-1 . TGCGCCAGCAGATTCCTAGCGGGTAGGCCAGATACGCAGTATTTT CASRFLAGRPDTQYF
TRBD1 TRBJ1-1 TRBV7-9 . TGTGCCAGCAGCTCCCCACCCTTTACAGGGGGCAACACTGAAGCTTTCTTT CASSSPPFTGGNTEAFF
. TRBJ1-2 TRBV30 . TGTGCCTGGAGTCAAGGGGCAGACGTAGCCTTC CAWSQGADVAF
TRBD1 TRBJ2-4 TRBV10-3 . TGTGCCACCAGTGACAGGGGTGACATTCAGTACTTC CATSDRGDIQYF
TRBD1 TRBJ1-2 TRBV30 . TGTGCCTGGGCCGGACAGGGGACTGCTAACTATGGCTACACCTTC CAWAGQGTANYGYTF
. TRBJ2-3 TRBV5-6 . TGTGCCAGCAGCTTGAAGGGGACGCAGTATTTT CASSLKGTQYF
. TRBJ1-5 TRBV6-6 . TGTGCCAGCAGTTCTTCAGGGGTTCAGCCCCAGCATTTT CASSSSGVQPQHF
. TRBJ1-3 TRBV2 few TGTGCCACCTCAGGGACTGGAAACACCATATATTTT CATSGTGNTIYF
. TRBJ2-1 TRBV19 . TGTGCCAGTAGTATAGAAGGCTTTCGGGATGAGCAGTTCTTC CASSIEGFRDEQFF
. TRBJ2-2 TRBV29-1 . TGCAGCGCCGGTGACAGGCGTAACACCGGGGAGCTGTTTTTT CSAGDRRNTGELFF
TRBD2 TRBJ2-7 TRBV6-5 . TGTGCCAGCAGTTACTTTGGGACTAGCTCGAAGGGCGAGCAGTACTTC CASSYFGTSSKGEQYF
TRBD1 TRBJ2-5 TRBV30 . TGTGCCTGGGACCAGGGGGTTGGGGAGACCCAGTACTTC CAWDQGVGETQYF
. TRBJ2-4 TRBV19 few TGTGCCAGTAGGCCGGGGGGCAACATTCAGTACTTC CASRPGGNIQYF
TRBD1 TRBJ2-1 TRBV5-4 . TGTGCCAGCAGCTCGAGGACAGGGGACTACAATGAGCAGTTCTTC CASSSRTGDYNEQFF
. TRBJ1-5 TRBV30 . TGTGCCTGGAGTCGGCAGGGCAATCAGCCCCAGCATTTT CAWSRQGNQPQHF
. TRBJ1-4 TRBV5-6 . TGTGCCAGCAGCCCGAGAGGGGGTAGTTACTCGGGAAAACTGTTTTTT CASSPRGGSYSGKLFF
. TRBJ1-2 TRBV29-1 . TGCAGCGTTGAAGACAGGGGAAACTATGGCTACACCTTC CSVEDRGNYGYTF
. TRBJ2-7 TRBV29-1 . TGCAGCGTTGCACCTGGGCTACCCTACGAGCAGTACTTC CSVAPGLPYEQYF
TRBD2 TRBJ2-1 TRBV4-1 . TGCGCCAGCAGCCAAGATGATAGCGGGGGGCGGGGTGAGCAGTTCTTC CASSQDDSGGRGEQFF
. TRBJ2-1 TRBV28 . TGTGCCAGCAGTTTAGGAGGGGGGGCTCACAATGAGCAGTTCTTC CASSLGGGAHNEQFF
. TRBJ1-2 TRBV6-6 . TGTGCCAGCAGTTCCCAGGGCGGATTGGACTATGGCTACACCTTC CASSSQGGLDYGYTF
TRBD1 TRBJ1-5 TRBV30 few TGTGCCTGGAGTGTGGGCCCTCGGACAGGGCATCAGCCCCAGCATTTT CAWSVGPRTGHQPQHF
. TRBJ1-5 TRBV30 . TGTGCCTGGAGTGCAGGGGAAAGAAGCAATCAGCCCCAGCATTTT CAWSAGERSNQPQHF
. TRBJ2-3 TRBV29-1 . TGCAGCGTTGCCGCCAGCACAGATACGCAGTATTTT CSVAASTDTQYF
. TRBJ2-7 TRBV6-5 . TGTGCCAGCAGTTCCGGAGTCGGGGAGCAGTACTTC CASSSGVGEQYF
. TRBJ2-1 TRBV6-5 . TGTGCCAGCAGTTATTTATCAGCGGGCAGTGGGGATGAGCAGTTCTTC CASSYLSAGSGDEQFF
TRBD1 TRBJ1-5 TRBV11-2 . TGTGCCAGCAGCTCGGGAACCGGGACAGGGGGTCAGCCCCAGCATTTT CASSSGTGTGGQPQHF
. TRBJ1-1 TRBV29-1 . TGCAGCGCTAAGGTGTCAGTCACTGAAGCTTTCTTT CSAKVSVTEAFF
. TRBJ2-7 TRBV10-3 . TGTGCCATCAGTGAGGGGGACAAGTCTAGGGACGAGCAGTACTTC CAISEGDKSRDEQYF
. TRBJ1-2 TRBV29-1 . TGCAGCGTTGTGTGGTCGGGACAAGGATTCTATGGCTACACCTTC CSVVWSGQGFYGYTF
. TRBJ2-5 TRBV30 . TGTGCCTGGAGAGTCGGGGGCAGCGAGACCCAGTACTTC CAWRVGGSETQYF
TRBD1 TRBJ1-2 TRBV7-8 . TGTGCCAGCAGCACCAGGACAGGGGCGCGTCGGTACTATGGCTACACCTTC CASSTRTGARRYYGYTF
TRBD1 TRBJ2-7 TRBV7-2 few TGTGCCAGCAGCCGGGACAGGTACGAGCAGTACTTC CASSRDRYEQYF
. TRBJ2-5 TRBV5-4 once TGTGCCAGCAGCACAAATGTGAAAGAGACCCAGTACTTC CASSTNVKETQYF
. TRBJ2-7 TRBV7-9 few TGTGCCAGCACCCGGACAGATCGCGAGCAGTACTTC CASTRTDREQYF
. TRBJ2-7 TRBV29-1 few TGCAGCGTTGAACACCGGGCAGGGAGGTCCTACGAGCAGTACTTC CSVEHRAGRSYEQYF
. TRBJ1-1 TRBV19 . TGTGCCAGCGAACTAGGGGTGAACACTGAAGCTTTCTTT CASELGVNTEAFF
TRBD1 TRBJ1-6 TRBV15 once TGTGCCACCAGCACCTACAGGGGGAATAATTCACCCCTCCACTTT CATSTYRGNNSPLHF
. TRBJ1-3 TRBV30 . TGTGCCTGGAGTAAAGGCCTCTCTGGAAACACCATATATTTT CAWSKGLSGNTIYF